The 23 T cell receptor beta chains below come from one sample, sequenced in a study of T cell responses to AZD1222 COVID-19 vaccine. The repertoire was sequenced with immunoSEQ multiplex PCR; TCRdb's copy has only in-frame clones and lacks some. The data hold about 160,000 clones, with around 89% observed a single time. The sample here was peripheral blood, taken 28 days after the second AZD1222 dose. These receptor sequences come from an adult who received the AZD1222 COVID-19 vaccine.

The chain links TRBV30 to TRBJ2-1; D could derive from TRBD1 or TRBD2 (5 bases each). Germline values: CDR1 GTSNPN, CDR2 SVGIG (reference sequence). The CDR3 length is 14 residues. V lost 5 bases to trimming and J lost 3 bases, with 14 bases between them. The CDR3 sequence is CAWDKRGGYNEQFF. DNA of the CDR3: TGTGCCTGGGATAAACGGGGCGGCTACAATGAGCAGTTCTTC.

V usage is TRBV7-9 and J usage is TRBJ1-5, with D possibly being TRBD1 (6 bases). Trimming pared 1 base from V and 4 bases from J, leaving 17 bases between. Germline lookup yields CDR1 SEHNR and CDR2 FQNEAQ (reference sequence). This CDR3 contains 17 residues. In DNA form, the CDR3 reads TGTGCCAGCAGCTTAGGAGCTGGACAGCCCTTAAATCAGCCCCAGCATTTT. Translated, it gives CASSLGAGQPLNQPQHF.

V is TRBV6-5 and J is TRBJ1-2; TRBD1 might be the D (5 bases). CDR1 and CDR2 from the germline V gene are MNHEY and SVGAGI. This CDR3 has 15 amino acids. The V end was cut by 0 bases, the J end by 2 bases, with 10 bases between. CDR3 loop: CASSYSVRDNYGYTF. CDR3 DNA sequence: TGTGCCAGCAGTTACTCGGTCCGGGACAACTATGGCTACACCTTC.

The chain links TRBV5-5 to TRBJ1-4; 9 bases agree with TRBD1. Germline CDR1 and CDR2: SGHKS and YYEKEE (reference sequence). Trimming at V came to 2 bases and at J to 6 bases, leaving 5 bases not matched to a gene. The CDR3 is 15 amino acids. CDR3 nucleotide sequence: TGTGCCAGCAGCTTAGGTGACAGGGGGTATGAAAAACTGTTTTTT. Amino acids: CASSLGDRGYEKLFF.

This clone was recorded once. This chain uses TRBV7-2 with TRBJ1-2; the match to TRBD1 covers 8 bases. Trimming cost V 2 bases and J 6 bases; bases outside gene matches: 5. CDR3 length equals 14 residues. From germline, CDR1 is SGHTA and CDR2 FQGNSA. The CDR3, as DNA: TGTGCCAGCAGCTTACCCGAGGACAGGGATGGCTACACCTTC. This encodes CASSLPEDRDGYTF.

The rearrangement uses TRBV18 and TRBJ2-7; no clear D gene. In germline, CDR1 is KGHSH, CDR2 LQKENI. The CDR3 is 15 amino acids. V lost 3 bases, J lost 5 bases, and 17 bases lay in between. CDR3 sequence (DNA): TGTGCCAGCTCACCGGCCCCCGGGTCCGACCACGAGCAGTACTTC. It yields the protein CASSPAPGSDHEQYF.

The chain joins TRBV9 to TRBJ1-1; D might be TRBD1 (6 bases). This CDR3 is 16 amino acids long. The germline CDR1 and CDR2 sequences are SGDLS and YYNGEE. V was trimmed by 4 bases and J by 2 bases, leaving 18 bases between them. For the CDR3, the DNA is TGTGCCAGCAGCCCGGACCAAGGGGGATACAACACTGAAGCTTTCTTT. As protein: CASSPDQGGYNTEAFF.

This clone has a handful of counts. Other DNA variants within this sample encode the same CDR3. The rearrangement links TRBV5-1 to TRBJ1-6; 7 bases are a match to TRBD1. This CDR3 contains 16 residues. Germline V gene lookup returns CDR1 SGHRS and CDR2 YFSETQ. V was clipped by 0 bases and J by 5 bases; unmatched bases: 5. The CDR3 spells CASSLAGTVDNSPLHF. The CDR3 nucleotides are TGCGCCAGCAGCTTGGCCGGGACAGTGGATAATTCACCCCTCCACTTT.

The rearrangement links TRBV27 to TRBJ1-6; TRBD1 matches 7 bases. The germline CDR1 and CDR2 sequences are MNHEY and SMNVEV (reference sequence). This CDR3 contains 14 residues. The V and J ends lost 3 bases and 11 bases, in that order; junction bases with no gene match: 7. CDR3 in amino acids: CASSLYRGGPPLHF. In nucleotides, the CDR3 is TGTGCCAGCAGTTTGTACAGGGGAGGACCACCCCTCCACTTT.

This chain links TRBV6-6 with TRBJ2-2, with TRBD1 identical over 9 bases. Trimming removed 5 bases from V and 6 bases from J; junction bases left unmatched: 7. CDR3 length equals 15 residues. Germline V CDR1 and CDR2: MNHNY, SVGAGI (reference sequence). CDR3 bases: TGTGCCAGCAGTCCCGGACAGGGGAGGGCCGGGGAGCTGTTTTTT. It encodes CASSPGQGRAGELFF.

Concerning this clone itself: Relative to the germline gene, one junction end is altered; a read error may explain this. For the CDR3, the DNA is TGTGCCAGCAGCCAAACCGGAACGGGACGGGGCTATAGCTACACCTTC. This codes for CASSQTGTGRGYSYTF. The V gene is TRBV3-1 (or the pseudogene TRBV3-2), the J gene TRBJ1-2; D possibly corresponds to TRBD1 (5 bases). CDR1 and CDR2 from the germline V gene are LGHDT and YNNKEL (reference sequence). The CDR3 runs 16 residues.

The chain recombines TRBV27 with TRBJ2-5, with TRBD1 matching 7 bases. V trimming: 5 bases; J trimming: 5 bases; junction bases outside the gene matches: 11. Germline V gives CDR1 MNHEY, CDR2 SMNVEV (reference sequence). This CDR3 is built from 15 residues. CDR3 nucleotides: TGTGCCAGCAGTCCCCGACAGGGTTCGTGGGAGACCCAGTACTTC. It encodes CASSPRQGSWETQYF.

This chain links TRBV6-2 or TRBV6-3 with TRBJ1-1; D ambiguous. Deletions cut 1 base from V and 1 base from J, with 10 bases between. The CDR3 is made up of 15 amino acids. The germline gives CDR1 MNHEY, CDR2 SVGEGT. The CDR3 sequence is CASSYFLGGNTEAFF. The CDR3 DNA reads TGTGCCAGCAGTTACTTCCTAGGCGGGAACACTGAAGCTTTCTTT.

There are a few counts of this clone. The chain combines TRBV27 with TRBJ2-2; D remains unclear. Between the trimmed V and J ends, which lost 3 bases and 8 bases, there was a span of 13 bases. In germline, CDR1 is MNHEY, CDR2 SMNVEV (reference sequence). This CDR3 has 14 amino acids. The CDR3 DNA reads as TGTGCCAGCAGTTTTCAGCCCGGCAGGGGGGAGCTGTTTTTT. Amino acids: CASSFQPGRGELFF.

V and J are TRBV27 and TRBJ2-1, with D unclear. Germline loops: CDR1 MNHEY, CDR2 SMNVEV (reference sequence). V dropped 8 bases and J dropped 4 bases, with 15 bases sitting between them. The CDR3 is 14 amino acids. Written as DNA, the CDR3 is TGTGCCAGCTGTCCGGGTCTTACGTACAATGAGCAGTTCTTC. Translated: CASCPGLTYNEQFF.

This clone appeared a single time. The chain recombines TRBV6-5 with TRBJ1-2, with D unresolved. V lost 6 bases to trimming and J lost 2 bases, with 4 bases between them. CDR1 is MNHEY and CDR2 is SVGAGI in the germline V gene. CDR3 size: 11 residues. The CDR3 loop reads CASSGNYGYTF. The CDR3 DNA reads TGTGCCAGCAGCGGAAACTATGGCTACACCTTC.

The chain is built from TRBV5-1 and TRBJ2-7; D is perhaps TRBD1 (6 bases). Germline CDR1 SGHRS, CDR2 YFSETQ. This CDR3 has 14 amino acids. The V end lost 0 bases, the J end lost 3 bases, and 10 bases lay between the germline ends. The DNA for the CDR3 is TGCGCCAGCAGCTTGGGACAGGATATCTACGAGCAGTACTTC. Its protein product is CASSLGQDIYEQYF. Supplemented by reference TRBV5-1 and TRBJ2-7, the full variable domain reads KAGVTQTPRYLIKTRGQQVTLSCSPISGHRSVSWYQQTPGQGLQFLFEYFSETQRNKGNFPGRFSGRQFSNSRSEMNVSTLELGDSALYLCASSLGQDIYEQYFGPGTRLTVT.

V usage is TRBV6-1 and J usage is TRBJ1-1; D gene unclear. This CDR3 comprises 13 residues. Trimming cost V 2 bases and J 5 bases, with 9 bases left between them. The V gene's germline CDR1 is MNHNS and CDR2 SASEGT. The CDR3 protein is CASSESGRTEAFF. The CDR3 bases are TGTGCCAGCAGTGAATCGGGTAGGACTGAAGCTTTCTTT.

The chain is built from TRBV12-3 or TRBV12-4 and TRBJ1-1, with D possibly being TRBD1 (6 bases). The V end lost 6 bases, the J end lost 5 bases, and 10 bases lay between the germline ends. The CDR3 is made up of 12 amino acids. The chain's CDR3 is CASSRTATEAFF. In DNA, the CDR3 is TGTGCCAGCAGCCGGACAGCTACTGAAGCTTTCTTT.

This chain links TRBV6-5 with TRBJ1-1; D ambiguous. The V end lost 7 bases, the J end lost 1 base, and 13 bases lay between the germline ends. The CDR3 runs to 14 residues. Germline V gene sequence: CDR1 MNHEY, CDR2 SVGAGI. The CDR3 region has the DNA TGTGCCAGCATGGCGTTGGCAGCGAACACTGAAGCTTTCTTT. Translated, it gives CASMALAANTEAFF.

The CDR3 region has the DNA TGTGCCAGTTGGGGCCATGGGTCGTTCGAGCAGTACTTC. This sequence encodes CASWGHGSFEQYF. This chain connects TRBV7-9 to TRBJ2-7; D is possibly TRBD1 (5 bases). Germline V lookup: CDR1 SEHNR, CDR2 FQNEAQ (reference sequence). Trimming took 9 bases from V and 6 from J, leaving 18 bases between them. CDR3 length equals 13 residues. Full variable domain (rest looked up from reference TRBV7-9 and TRBJ2-7): DTGVSQNPRHKITKRGQNVTFRCDPISEHNRLYWYRQTLGQGPEFLTYFQNEAQLEKSRLLSDRFSAERPKGSFSTLEIQRTEQGDSAMYLCASWGHGSFEQYFGPGTRLTVT.

CDR3 residues: CASTDSGTGGRGTQYF. The CDR3 DNA follows: TGTGCCAGTACCGATTCTGGGACAGGTGGAAGGGGTACGCAGTATTTT. The genes are TRBV19 and TRBJ2-3; 8 bases are shared with TRBD1. Germline CDR1 reads LNHDA; CDR2 reads SQIVND (reference sequence). J lost 8 bases, V lost 7 bases, and 17 bases had no gene match. This CDR3 is 16 amino acids long.

The J gene is TRBJ2-1, the V gene TRBV2; 9 bases map to TRBD2. This CDR3 is built from 15 residues. CDR1 SNHLY and CDR2 FYNNEI come from the germline V gene. The V and J ends lost 6 bases and 5 bases, in that order; junction bases with no gene match: 8. CDR3 nucleotides: TGTGCCAGCAGCTTTCAGCGGGGGGACGACAATGAGCAGTTCTTC. Translated: CASSFQRGDDNEQFF. The variable domain in full, with the rest retrieved from reference TRBV2 and TRBJ2-1, is EPEVTQTPSHQVTQMGQEVILRCVPISNHLYFYWYRQILGQKVEFLVSFYNNEISEKSEIFDDQFSVERPDGSNFTLKIRSTKLEDSAMYFCASSFQRGDDNEQFFGPGTRLTVL.